A single sample gave rise to the 6 T cell receptor beta chains below, sequenced in a study of T cell responses to AZD1222 COVID-19 vaccine. Produced via immunoSEQ multiplex PCR; TCRdb's table is partial and in-frame only. The sample holds about 120,000 clones, just under 95% seen once. The sequences come from peripheral blood, collected on day 0 of AZD1222 vaccination. The source of these receptors is an adult in good health.

This clone was recorded a few times. The chain is built from TRBV6-5 and TRBJ1-1; possibly TRBD1 for D (5 bases). Germline CDR1 is MNHEY and CDR2 is SVGAGI. V lost 6 bases to trimming and J lost 6 bases, with 14 bases between them. The CDR3 has 13 amino acids. As DNA, the CDR3 is TGTGCCAGCAGCAGGGAAGGTAACTCTGAAGCTTTCTTT. Translating it yields CASSREGNSEAFF.

The chain recombines TRBV19 with TRBJ1-5; D may be TRBD1 (5 bases). This CDR3 has 13 amino acids. Germline CDR1 LNHDA, CDR2 SQIVND (reference sequence). V was trimmed by 3 bases and J by 6 bases, leaving 9 bases between them. DNA for the CDR3: TGTGCCAGTAGTATCCAGGGTCCTCAGCCCCAGCATTTT. It yields the protein CASSIQGPQPQHF.

V and J are TRBV27 and TRBJ2-5, with D perhaps TRBD2 (6 bases). This CDR3 region has 16 residues. Between the trimmed V and J ends, which lost 2 bases and 5 bases, there was a span of 18 bases. Germline V gene lookup returns CDR1 MNHEY and CDR2 SMNVEV (reference sequence). CDR3 sequence reads: CASSLKVGRVGETQYF. As DNA, the CDR3 is TGTGCCAGCAGTTTAAAGGTCGGGAGAGTTGGGGAGACCCAGTACTTC.

The count of this clone is one. The V and J genes are TRBV7-8 and TRBJ2-2; D is uncertain. The CDR3 spans 16 residues. Per germline, CDR1 SGHVS and CDR2 FQNEAQ. The V end was cut by 7 bases, the J end by 6 bases, with 21 bases between. The CDR3 DNA follows: TGTGCCAGCATGGGCCTCCACACGTTTGGGGCCGGGGAGCTGTTTTTT. Its protein product is CASMGLHTFGAGELFF.

This rearrangement joins TRBV7-8 to TRBJ2-5; tentatively, D is TRBD2 (5 bases). The CDR3 has 16 residues. CDR1 and CDR2 (germline): SGHVS, FQNEAQ. Trimming removed 4 bases from V and 4 bases from J, with 19 bases in between. The CDR3 DNA reads as TGTGCCAGCAGCTCTCCGGGGAGCGGAAGAGGAGAGACCCAGTACTTC. Its protein is CASSSPGSGRGETQYF.

This rearrangement joins TRBV30 to TRBJ1-2, with a tentative D call TRBD1 (5 bases). Trimming pared 0 bases from V and 1 base from J, leaving 12 bases between. This CDR3 contains 15 residues. Looked up from germline, CDR1 is GTSNPN and CDR2 is SVGIG (reference sequence). The CDR3 DNA sequence: TGTGCCTGGAGTGTAAGGCCAGGGAGTAACTATGGCTACACCTTC. The encoded protein is CAWSVRPGSNYGYTF.